The subject of this entry is one T cell receptor (beta chain). What it recognizes is unknown. Libraries were prepared by immunoSEQ multiplex PCR; TCRdb keeps only in-frame clonotypes and omits some of them. In the table there are 55,000 to 85,000 clones, around 90% of which are singletons. The germline CDR1 and CDR2 sequences are SGHDT and YYEEEE. CDR3 length: 13 amino acids. V lost 1 base, J lost 5 bases, and 9 bases lay in between. These data originate in a study of lymphopenia after photon versus proton radiotherapy. Study-wide points: Authors raise, but do not show, better survival with proton therapy. Photon-treated patients lost naive T cells and TCR diversity; proton-treated stayed stable. After lymphocyte nadir, photon-treated repertoires showed oligoclonal expansion, especially CD8+ Temra.

This rearrangement joins TRBV5-6 to TRBJ1-1, with no clear D. The sequence came from a woman aged 40 to 50 with cholangiocarcinoma. Here the sequenced sample was peripheral blood, taken from a patient treated with photon-based radiotherapy. Here the CDR3 DNA reads TGTGCCAGCAGCTTGATGTTCCAGACTGAAGCTTTCTTT. It codes for CASSLMFQTEAFF.